These 6 T cell receptor beta chains originate from one sample sequenced in a study of T cell repertoires in cytomegalovirus infection. TCRdb re-analysed the reads in MiXCR, keeping a single row per CDR3 protein. The table has fewer than 350,000 distinct CDR3 sequences, roughly 15% seen once. What was sequenced was PBMCs. The receptors derive from a human donor in good health (CMV status not recorded). Some clones in this sample may be carry-over from other donors' samples.

The V and J genes are TRBV7-2 and TRBJ2-1; 7 nucleotides align to TRBD2. Germline V gene sequence: CDR1 SGHTA, CDR2 FQGNSA. Germline trimming cut 5 bases from V and 5 bases from J; bases unmatched to any gene: 9. This CDR3 comprises 15 residues. CDR3 loop: CASSPWTSPDNEQFF. The DNA of the CDR3 is TGTGCCAGCAGCCCCTGGACTAGTCCCGACAATGAGCAGTTCTTC.

This clonotype has ten or more counts. The chain combines TRBV7-2 with TRBJ2-5; TRBD2 matches at 11 bases. V lost 5 bases, J lost 8 bases, and 7 bases stayed unmatched. Germline V lookup: CDR1 SGHTA, CDR2 FQGNSA. The CDR3 contains 14 residues. CDR3 in DNA: TGTGCCAGCAGCCGGGGACTAGCGGTACGCACCCAGTACTTC. It encodes CASSRGLAVRTQYF.

The chain couples TRBV6-1 to TRBJ2-7; D may be TRBD1 or TRBD2 (5 bases each). The CDR3 runs 14 residues. V lost 5 bases, J lost 3 bases, and 14 bases lay in between. Germline CDR1 and CDR2: MNHNS and SASEGT. DNA for the CDR3: TGTGCCAGCAGTCTCGCCGGGACCCTCTACGAGCAGTACTTC. Protein product: CASSLAGTLYEQYF.

This chain connects TRBV11-2 to TRBJ2-7; no definite D call. CDR3 size: 11 residues. The V gene lost 1 base and the J gene lost 9 bases, with 7 bases spanning the gap. From germline, CDR1 is SGHAT and CDR2 FQNNGV. CDR3 loop: CASSLGAGQYF. The CDR3 DNA reads as TGTGCCAGCAGCTTAGGCGCCGGGCAGTACTTC.

This clonotype was seen a handful of times. At one end, the junction sequence differs from germline, possibly due to a read error. The gene calls are TRBV5-1 and TRBJ2-5, with TRBD1 identical over 7 bases. CDR3 size: 15 residues. Germline V gene lookup returns CDR1 SGHRS and CDR2 YFSETQ. CDR3 DNA: TGCGCCAGCAGCTCAACCCCGACAGGGCAAGGGACCCAGTACTTC. It specifies CASSSTPTGQGTQYF. Full variable domain (remainder filled in from reference TRBV5-1 and TRBJ2-5): KAGVTQTPRYLIKTRGQQVTLSCSPISGHRSVSWYQQTPGQGLQFLFEYFSETQRNKGNFPGRFSGRQFSNSRSEMNVSTLELGDSALYLCASSSTPTGQGTQYFGPGTRLLVL.

This sequence joins TRBV20-1 and TRBJ2-7; TRBD1 might be the D (6 bases). This CDR3 region has 14 residues. With 6 bases removed from V and 0 bases from J, the gap between germline ends came to 15 bases. In germline, CDR1 is DFQATT, CDR2 SNEGSKA (reference sequence). CDR3 bases: TGCAGTGCCAAACAGGGACCGAACTCCTACGAGCAGTACTTC. Translating gives CSAKQGPNSYEQYF.